Sequencing of this T cell receptor beta chain was carried out in a study of T-cell memory formation after mild COVID-19. Study context: Clusters of TCRs were largely donor specific.

Sample barcodes and UMIs were carried by the TCR alpha and TCR beta cDNA libraries that 5'RACE generated with constant-segment primers. A single record per CDR3 protein comes from TCRdb applying MiXCR to the 5' RACE reads. The sample includes 120,000 to 150,000 distinct CDR3 sequences, about a fifth of them seen just once. The CDR3 consists of 12 residues. CDR1 and CDR2 from the germline V gene are SGHTA and FQGNSA. Between the trimmed V and J ends, which lost 5 bases and 5 bases, there was a span of 9 bases. This clonotype was detected ten times or more. J is TRBJ2-5 and V is TRBV7-2; no firm D call. The sequencing input was PBMCs or a T cell subset sorted from them (not recorded which). The sequence came from an adult woman who had mild COVID-19 (a few samples of this study predate the infection). Cell type and time point are not known. In DNA, the CDR3 is TGTGCCAGCAGCACTTACGTCGAGACCCAGTACTTC. Translated: CASSTYVETQYF.